This T cell receptor (beta chain) comes out of a study of CD8 T cells in ankylosing spondylitis. On this clonotype: Its specificity is not known.

The study, taken as a whole, reports: Seemingly distinctive of ankylosing spondylitis blood was a TCR beta motif formed by eight highly homologous variants. Reportedly, disease-linked clones are significantly enriched in ankylosing spondylitis patients' matched synovial fluid. Disease-linked clones bore a CD8+ phenotype and were relatively rare in peripheral blood. Earlier studies detected some motif variants in reactive arthritis synovial fluid and blood.

V shed 2 bases and J 3 bases; nucleotides not matched to a gene: 17. CDR3 length: 21 residues. Libraries for TCR beta were made by quantitative 5'-RACE with molecular barcodes. From the 5' RACE reads, TCRdb called clonotypes with MiXCR, one entry per CDR3 protein. The sample records about 330,000 distinct CDR3 sequences, 7.5% to 9% being singletons. The specimen was blood, either unsorted or a sorted T cell fraction (not recorded which). This clonotype originated in a male donor with ankylosing spondylitis. This chain connects TRBV12-3 or TRBV12-4 to TRBJ2-1, with 12 bases matching TRBD2. The CDR3 region has the DNA TGTGCCAGCAGTTTAATACCCCCGCTAGCGGGAGGGCGCCTCAGCTACAATGAGCAGTTCTTC. Protein product: CASSLIPPLAGGRLSYNEQFF.